This is a list of T cell receptor beta chains from one sample in a study of cytomegalovirus exposure and HLA in healthy donors. The repertoire was sequenced with immunoSEQ multiplex PCR; TCRdb's copy has only in-frame clones and lacks some. Found here are around 130,000 clones, roughly 80% of them singletons; the top ten hold roughly 12%. Sequencing was carried out using PBMCs. These receptors all stem from a male donor in good health and CMV-seropositive. Both conserved end residues are part of each CDR3. The order of the fields is D gene, clone size, CDR3 length, J gene, V gene, CDR3 DNA, CDR3 protein. A D gene is named only where the DNA matches it firmly. Clone size is not always given. Where it is, it says once, few, many or a class for expanded clones.

>NA|NA|16|TRBJ2-3|TRBV7-2
TGTGCCAGCAGCTTAGCAATGAAGGGGCCCGGAGATACGCAGTATTTT
CASSLAMKGPGDTQYF
>TRBD2|once|17|TRBJ2-3|TRBV9
TGTGCCAGCAGCGTAGCGCGTAGCGGGGGATTCACAGATACGCAGTATTTT
CASSVARSGGFTDTQYF
>NA|NA|15|TRBJ1-5|TRBV19
TGTGCCAGTAGTGAGACAGTTGGTAGCAATCAGCCCCAGCATTTT
CASSETVGSNQPQHF
>TRBD1|NA|15|TRBJ2-7|TRBV18
TGTGCCAGCTCACCGCGCAGGGACAGCTCCTACGAGCAGTACTTC
CASSPRRDSSYEQYF
>TRBD1|NA|14|TRBJ1-2|TRBV6-5
TGTGCCAGCACAGGGGGGCATACGCTTCGGGGCTACACCTTC
CASTGGHTLRGYTF
>NA|NA|18|TRBJ2-2|TRBV4-2
TGTGCCAGCAGCCGGGTAGGTAGGACTGAGCTGAACACCGGGGAGCTGTTTTTT
CASSRVGRTELNTGELFF
>TRBD1|NA|15|TRBJ2-5|TRBV29-1
TGCAGCGTTCGACCCGCTAAGGGGGCCGGAGAGACCCAGTACTTC
CSVRPAKGAGETQYF
>NA|once|14|TRBJ2-7|TRBV28
TGTGCCAGCGGAAACTCCGGGGAATTCTACGAGCAGTACTTC
CASGNSGEFYEQYF
>NA|NA|11|TRBJ2-1|TRBV20-1
TGCAGCTGGAAGGGGGGGTTTGAGCAGTTCTTC
CSWKGGFEQFF
>TRBD2|NA|18|TRBJ2-1|TRBV5-1
TGCGCCAGCAGCCCGGGTGGGGCGGGAGGGGCCCCGCTCAATGAGCAGTTCTTC
CASSPGGAGGAPLNEQFF
>TRBD2|NA|15|TRBJ2-3|TRBV28
TGTGCCAGCTCTAGACTAGCTGGGGAAACAGATACGCAGTATTTT
CASSRLAGETDTQYF
>NA|NA|13|TRBJ2-3|TRBV15
TGTGCCACCAGCAGAGATCTGGTTGGGCCGCAGTATTTT
CATSRDLVGPQYF
>NA|NA|15|TRBJ2-7|TRBV7-9
TGTTCCAGCACCCTAGCGATGGGCTTCTCCTACGAGCAGTACTTC
CSSTLAMGFSYEQYF
>NA|once|12|TRBJ1-3|TRBV29-1
TGCAGCGTGCGGGGAGCGGGAAACACCATATATTTT
CSVRGAGNTIYF
>NA|NA|13|TRBJ1-1|TRBV19
TGTGCCAGTAGTCTCAGGGAGAACACTGAAGCTTTCTTT
CASSLRENTEAFF
>TRBD2|NA|17|TRBJ2-1|TRBV6-4
TGTGCCAGCAGCGCATTCGGGGGGGCCGTCTCCTACAATGAGCAGTTCTTC
CASSAFGGAVSYNEQFF
>TRBD2|NA|16|TRBJ2-1|TRBV5-4
TGTGCCAGCAGCCCGAGACTAGCGGGGATTTACAATGAGCAGTTCTTC
CASSPRLAGIYNEQFF
>TRBD1|NA|15|TRBJ1-1|TRBV30
TGTGCCTTATCCGGGACAGGGGGAGTAGGCACTGAAGCTTTCTTT
CALSGTGGVGTEAFF
>NA|NA|10|TRBJ2-7|TRBV20-1
TGCAGTGTTCCCGGCTACGAGCAGTACTTC
CSVPGYEQYF
>NA|NA|12|TRBJ2-1|TRBV29-1
TGCAGCGTGGTGACAGGGAGGAATGAGCAGTTCTTC
CSVVTGRNEQFF
>NA|few|16|TRBJ2-3|TRBV7-2
TGTGCCAGCAGCTTAGGCGTGGCGGGGGCGACAGATACGCAGTATTTT
CASSLGVAGATDTQYF
>NA|NA|11|TRBJ2-3|TRBV20-1
TGCAGTGCCAGGAGGACAGATACGCAGTATTTT
CSARRTDTQYF
>TRBD1|NA|16|TRBJ2-3|TRBV4-3
TGCGCCAGCAGCCAAGAAGGCAGGGGGTCGATGGATACGCAGTATTTT
CASSQEGRGSMDTQYF
>TRBD1|few|16|TRBJ2-6|TRBV19
TGTGCCAGTACTCTGGGACAGTTCTCTGGGGCCAACGTCCTGACTTTC
CASTLGQFSGANVLTF
>NA|few|10|TRBJ2-4|TRBV25-1
TGTGCCAGCGAGGATAACATTCAGTACTTC
CASEDNIQYF
>TRBD1|NA|15|TRBJ1-2|TRBV5-1
TGCGCCAGCAGCTTGATGCCGGGACAGGGGGATGGCTACACCTTC
CASSLMPGQGDGYTF
>NA|NA|14|TRBJ1-6|TRBV7-2
TGTGCCAGCAGCTTCTACGGCAGGGATTCACCCCTCCACTTT
CASSFYGRDSPLHF
>TRBD1|NA|14|TRBJ1-6|TRBV27
TGTGCCAGCAGTTGGGACAGCCGGGGTTCACCCCTCCACTTT
CASSWDSRGSPLHF
>TRBD1|NA|12|TRBJ1-2|TRBV11-2
TGTGCCAGCAGCGACGTATACGGACAGGGGGCCTTC
CASSDVYGQGAF
>NA|NA|13|TRBJ1-4|TRBV5-6
TGTGCCAGCAGCGTATGGGGGGGTGAAAAACTGTTTTTT
CASSVWGGEKLFF
>NA|once|21|TRBJ1-2|TRBV6-1
TGTGCCAGCAGTGAAGCTTACGCGGAGGGACCATCGGAGGATAACTGGTATGGCTACACCTTC
CASSEAYAEGPSEDNWYGYTF
>NA|few|19|TRBJ1-5|TRBV19
TGTGCCAGTAGTATAGATAATGGAGGGATTTCGTATAGCAATCAGCCCCAGCATTTT
CASSIDNGGISYSNQPQHF
>NA|NA|13|TRBJ2-1|TRBV30
TGTGCCTGGCAATGGGGAGCCGGCAATGAGCAGTTCTTC
CAWQWGAGNEQFF
>TRBD2|NA|15|TRBJ2-1|TRBV7-2
TGTGCCAGCAGCTTAGTCGGGACTACCTCCGGTGAGCAGTTCTTC
CASSLVGTTSGEQFF
>NA|once|13|TRBJ2-4|TRBV28
TGTGCCAGCAGACTAAGGGGCCCAGGAATTCAGTACTTC
CASRLRGPGIQYF
>NA|once|16|TRBJ2-2|TRBV21-1
TGTGCCAGCAGCAAGGTGGCAGAAGCGAACACCGGGGAGCTGTTTTTT
CASSKVAEANTGELFF